Reported below is one T cell receptor (beta chain). The antigen remains undetermined. Other DNA sequences in this sample translate to the same CDR3. The data belong to a study of shared clonotypes between healthy human individuals. Study conclusions and caveats: On the whole, naive subsets had larger estimated richness than memory subsets had.

CDR1 SGHRS and CDR2 YFSETQ come from the germline V gene. V dropped 0 bases and J dropped 4 bases, with 10 bases sitting between them. This CDR3 region has 14 residues. Source study methods: In the immunoSEQ data, sequences were junction-only and lacked quality scores, so filtering differed. Sequenced by immunoSEQ multiplex PCR; TCRdb stores in-frame clones only, minus some. The DNA was the basis for D and trimming; V, J and clone size are from that table. The table has some 2 million clones, 90% to 95% seen once. The material sequenced was naive CD4+ T cells sorted from blood. Subset meaning: CD45RA+ positively selected. The TCR originated in a man between 18 and 35 years old in good health. The chain combines TRBV5-1 with TRBJ2-5, with a weak D call TRBD1 (5 bases). CDR3 bases: TGCGCCAGCAGCTTGGCGGGCCAGGGAGAGACCCAGTACTTC. Protein product: CASSLAGQGETQYF.